Below, 21 T cell receptor beta chains from the same sample are listed, as sequenced in a study of blood T cells in healthy people across ages (dated by TCRdb to about 2015). The method behind the library was 5' RACE. Sequencing relied on an Illumina HiSeq 2500. A second PCR of roughly 7 to 11 cycles was performed with a sample-barcoded 5' primer and a J-beta primer mix. The public reads were quality trimmed at Q25 with fastp and then assembled into clones with MiXCR by TCRdb, keeping productive beta chains. Here each entry gathers all rows of one CDR3 protein and keeps the most common genes and DNA. This sample is represented by around 1,000,000 distinct CDR3 sequences; about 23% of them were singletons. About 0.8% of the sample is in the top ten clones. These records were also assigned to another study, of T cells of mothers and their children.

Specimen: blood. These TCRs come from a girl aged 2 to 10 in good health.

Concerning this clonotype itself: Germline is not matched at one junction end, which may reflect a read error. The gene calls are TRBV9 and TRBJ2-1; possible D gene TRBD1, 5 bases. From germline, CDR1 is SGDLS and CDR2 YYNGEE. This CDR3 has 15 amino acids. Here the CDR3 DNA reads TGTGCCAGCAGCGTAGTACAGGCCCCTTACAGTGAGCAGTTCTTC. It specifies CASSVVQAPYSEQFF. Based on the CDR3 plus reference TRBV9 and TRBJ2-1, the full variable domain is DSGVTQTPKHLITATGQRVTLRCSPRSGDLSVYWYQQSLDQGLQFLIQYYNGEERAKGNILERFSAQQFPDLHSELNLSSLELGDSALYFCASSVVQAPYSEQFFGPGTRLTVL.

The chain uses TRBV25-1 and TRBJ2-5; D possibly corresponds to TRBD2 (6 bases). V lost 6 bases to trimming and J lost 4 bases, with 12 bases between them. The CDR3 extends over 13 amino acids. Germline assignment: CDR1 MGHDK and CDR2 SYGVNS. For the CDR3, the DNA is TGTGCCAGCAGGGCAACTAGCCGAGAGACCCAGTACTTC. It yields the protein CASRATSRETQYF.

The chain is built from TRBV7-2 and TRBJ2-1; a weak D match, TRBD2 (6 bases). The J call may be faulty, since TRBJ2-7 better matches the DNA end. The CDR3 has 16 amino acids. The germline V gene encodes CDR1 SGHTA and CDR2 FQGNSA. This CDR3 is CASSRILGTGSGEQYF. CDR3 sequence (DNA): TGTGCCAGCAGTCGGATTCTAGGGACTGGTAGTGGCGAGCAGTACTTC.

The chain links TRBV29-1 to TRBJ2-3; D not certain. The CDR3 loop spans 14 amino acids. Trimming pared 4 bases from V and 2 bases from J, leaving 13 bases between. CDR1 SQVTM and CDR2 ANQGSEA come from the germline V gene. The CDR3, as DNA: TGCAGCGTTGTCCTAGTTTTTTTCACAGATACGCAGTATTTT. The encoded protein is CSVVLVFFTDTQYF.

This clonotype has more than one count but fewer than ten. The chain uses TRBV4-1 and TRBJ2-7; weak D call: TRBD2 (5 bases). This CDR3 region has 14 residues. Trimming took off 4 bases at V and 5 bases at J, with 15 bases between the two ends. The germline gives CDR1 MGHRA, CDR2 YSYEKL. The CDR3 sequence: CASSLIPGSHEQYF. CDR3 in DNA: TGCGCCAGCAGCCTGATCCCGGGGTCCCACGAGCAGTACTTC.

CDR3 nucleotide sequence: TGCAGCGGCACGAACAATTATGGCTACACCTTC. This translates into CSGTNNYGYTF. The chain combines TRBV29-1 with TRBJ1-2; no clear D gene. The V gene lost 7 bases and the J gene lost 5 bases, with 11 bases spanning the gap. Germline loops: CDR1 SQVTM, CDR2 ANQGSEA. The CDR3 totals 11 residues.

A few counts support this clonotype. One junction end disagrees with the germline gene, perhaps due to a read error. V and J are TRBV20-1 and TRBJ1-1; 8 nucleotides line up with TRBD1. Looked up from germline, CDR1 is DFQATT and CDR2 is SNEGSKA (reference sequence). CDR3 length: 13 residues. CDR3: CSATDRGSTEAFF. The DNA of the CDR3 is TGCAGTGCTACAGACAGGGGCAGCACTGAAGCCTTCTTT.

The rearrangement links TRBV28 to TRBJ2-5; 7 bases line up with TRBD2. Looked up from germline, CDR1 is MDHEN and CDR2 is SYDVKM. The V gene end was trimmed by 4 bases and the J gene end by 1 base; junction bases not matched to a gene: 18. The CDR3 consists of 19 residues. CDR3 sequence reads: CASSYPGAMRERVQETQYF. The CDR3 DNA is TGTGCCAGCAGTTATCCGGGCGCAATGCGGGAGCGGGTCCAAGAGACCCAGTACTTC.

The chain uses TRBV5-6 and TRBJ2-7, with D unresolved. This CDR3 region has 14 residues. The germline gives CDR1 SGHDT, CDR2 YYEEEE. V was pared by 4 bases and J by 6 bases, with 17 bases between. The CDR3 sequence: CASSPRTAKPEQYF. The CDR3 region has the DNA TGTGCCAGCAGCCCACGGACGGCCAAACCCGAGCAGTACTTC.

The gene calls are TRBV6-5 and TRBJ1-2; D is unresolved. Trimming shortened V by 4 bases and J by 2 bases, and 17 bases separated the two germline ends. There are 16 residues in the CDR3. CDR1 and CDR2 from the germline V gene are MNHEY and SVGAGI. DNA for the CDR3: TGTGCCAGCAGTTCCCCCAGTCTAAACGGCAACTATGGCTACACCTTC. Amino acid sequence: CASSSPSLNGNYGYTF.

CDR3 sequence (DNA): TGCAGTGCTAGACCTCCTGAGAAGGGTGACTATGGCTACACCTTC. Protein sequence: CSARPPEKGDYGYTF. This sequence joins TRBV20-1 and TRBJ1-2; no definite D call. Germline loops: CDR1 DFQATT, CDR2 SNEGSKA (reference sequence). Trimming pared 2 bases from V and 3 bases from J, leaving 16 bases between. CDR3 length: 15 amino acids.

This clonotype has at least ten counts. This rearrangement joins TRBV27 to TRBJ2-7; D uncertain. Trimming left V 0 bases short and J 2 bases short, with 5 bases between. The germline V gene encodes CDR1 MNHEY and CDR2 SMNVEV (reference sequence). This CDR3 is 13 amino acids long. DNA for the CDR3: TGTGCCAGCAGTTTATCTCCGACCTACGAGCAGTACTTC. It specifies CASSLSPTYEQYF.

V is TRBV7-9 and J is TRBJ1-1; 8 bases agree with TRBD1. V was pared by 0 bases and J by 2 bases, with 5 bases of the junction left unmatched. The germline CDR1 and CDR2 sequences are SEHNR and FQNEAQ (reference sequence). CDR3 length equals 16 residues. CDR3 nucleotides: TGTGCCAGCAGCTTAGCGCAGGGGGCCCCAAACACTGAAGCTTTCTTT. Protein product: CASSLAQGAPNTEAFF. The full variable domain, completed using reference TRBV7-9 and TRBJ1-1, is DTGVSQNPRHKITKRGQNVTFRCDPISEHNRLYWYRQTLGQGPEFLTYFQNEAQLEKSRLLSDRFSAERPKGSFSTLEIQRTEQGDSAMYLCASSLAQGAPNTEAFFGQGTRLTVV.

The V call is TRBV2, the J call TRBJ2-5; the D is unclear. The J call may be in error: the DNA end matches TRBJ2-1 better. Per germline, CDR1 SNHLY and CDR2 FYNNEI. This CDR3 has 15 residues. CDR3 loop: CARERPVAIHNEQFF. DNA of the CDR3: TGTGCCAGGGAGAGGCCGGTTGCGATCCACAATGAGCAGTTCTTC.

This clonotype was picked up a small number of times. The J gene is TRBJ1-2, the V gene TRBV5-6, with D unresolved. The V and J ends lost 1 base and 8 bases respectively, with 9 bases between them. The CDR3 has 12 amino acids. Germline V lookup: CDR1 SGHDT, CDR2 YYEEEE. CDR3 in amino acids: CASSLNLEGYTF. The CDR3 DNA reads TGTGCCAGCAGCTTGAATCTGGAGGGCTACACCTTC.

In this sample, this clonotype turned up a few times. This rearrangement joins TRBV7-9 to TRBJ2-7, with 7 positions matching TRBD2. This CDR3 comprises 17 residues. CDR1 is SEHNR and CDR2 is FQNEAQ in the germline V gene (reference sequence). V gave up 6 bases and J gave up 2 bases; unmatched junction bases: 16. The CDR3 DNA reads TGTGCCAGCAGTTTCAGACTCCCTAGCGGCCATGCCTACGAGCAGTACTTC. This codes for CASSFRLPSGHAYEQYF. Based on the CDR3 plus reference TRBV7-9 and TRBJ2-7, the full variable domain is DTGVSQNPRHKITKRGQNVTFRCDPISEHNRLYWYRQTLGQGPEFLTYFQNEAQLEKSRLLSDRFSAERPKGSFSTLEIQRTEQGDSAMYLCASSFRLPSGHAYEQYFGPGTRLTVT.

V usage is TRBV7-2 and J usage is TRBJ2-3; D remains unclear. The CDR3 totals 14 residues. Trimming pared 4 bases from V and 6 bases from J, leaving 14 bases between. CDR1 is SGHTA and CDR2 is FQGNSA in the germline V gene. CDR3 nucleotides: TGTGCCAGCAGCTCCTGGGCATCCTCCGATACGCAGTATTTT. Translating it yields CASSSWASSDTQYF.

This chain connects TRBV4-2 to TRBJ2-1, with D perhaps TRBD2 (6 bases). This CDR3 is built from 16 residues. V was shortened by 3 bases and J by 0 bases, with 12 bases between the two germline ends. The V gene's germline CDR1 is LGHNA and CDR2 YNFKEQ. The CDR3 sequence: CASSQAGSSSYNEQFF. CDR3 sequence (DNA): TGTGCCAGCAGCCAGGCGGGGTCGAGCTCCTACAATGAGCAGTTCTTC.

V is TRBV13 and J is TRBJ2-4, with D hard to call. With 1 base removed from V and 2 bases from J, the gap between germline ends came to 12 bases. The CDR3 length is 16 residues. Germline CDR1 reads PRHDT; CDR2 reads FYEKMQ (reference sequence). The CDR3 DNA follows: TGTGCCAGCAGCTTAGAAGGCGCAGGTCCCAAAAACATTCAGTACTTC. Translated: CASSLEGAGPKNIQYF.

This clonotype was observed at least ten times. Written as DNA, the CDR3 is TGTGCCAGCAGGCAGGGGGGGCCCAAAAACATTCAGTACTTC. Translation gives CASRQGGPKNIQYF. The V gene is TRBV28, the J gene TRBJ2-4; perhaps D is TRBD1 or TRBD2 (7 bases each). Germline V CDR1 and CDR2: MDHEN, SYDVKM. The CDR3 runs to 14 residues. Between the trimmed V and J ends, which lost 6 bases and 2 bases, there was a span of 11 bases.

V gene TRBV20-1 combines with J gene TRBJ1-6, with unresolved D. Germline V gene sequence: CDR1 DFQATT, CDR2 SNEGSKA (reference sequence). Trimming took off 0 bases at V and 4 bases at J, with 13 bases between the two ends. The CDR3 is 16 residues long. The CDR3 DNA sequence: TGCAGTGCTAGAGAAGCCGGCAAGACTTATAATTCACCCCTCCACTTT. Translating gives CSAREAGKTYNSPLHF.